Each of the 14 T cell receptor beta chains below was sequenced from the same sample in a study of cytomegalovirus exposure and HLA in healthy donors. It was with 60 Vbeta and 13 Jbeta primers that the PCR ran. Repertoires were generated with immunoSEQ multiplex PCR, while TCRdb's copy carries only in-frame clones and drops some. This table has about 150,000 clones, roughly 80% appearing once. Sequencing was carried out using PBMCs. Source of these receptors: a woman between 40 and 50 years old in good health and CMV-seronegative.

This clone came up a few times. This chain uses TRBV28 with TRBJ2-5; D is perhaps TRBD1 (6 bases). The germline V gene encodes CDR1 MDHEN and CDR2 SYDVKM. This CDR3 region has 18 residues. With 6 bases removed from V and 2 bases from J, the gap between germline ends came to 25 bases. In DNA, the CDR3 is TGTGCCAGCAGCTCCCCGGCAGGGGTTCCCTCCGGGCAAGAGACCCAGTACTTC. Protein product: CASSSPAGVPSGQETQYF.

As DNA, the CDR3 is TGTGCCAGCAGTTTCCTACAGGCCACAGATACGCAGTATTTT. Its translation: CASSFLQATDTQYF. V and J are TRBV27 and TRBJ2-3, with D perhaps matching TRBD1 (5 bases). The CDR3 is made up of 14 amino acids. From germline, CDR1 is MNHEY and CDR2 SMNVEV (reference sequence). V gave up 3 bases and J gave up 2 bases, with 9 bases separating them.

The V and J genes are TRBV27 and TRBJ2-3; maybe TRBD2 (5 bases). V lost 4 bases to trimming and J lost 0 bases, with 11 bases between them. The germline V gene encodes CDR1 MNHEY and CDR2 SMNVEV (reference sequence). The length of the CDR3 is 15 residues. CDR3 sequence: CASSSSRASTDTQYF. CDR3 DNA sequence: TGTGCCAGCAGTTCCTCGCGGGCTAGCACAGATACGCAGTATTTT.

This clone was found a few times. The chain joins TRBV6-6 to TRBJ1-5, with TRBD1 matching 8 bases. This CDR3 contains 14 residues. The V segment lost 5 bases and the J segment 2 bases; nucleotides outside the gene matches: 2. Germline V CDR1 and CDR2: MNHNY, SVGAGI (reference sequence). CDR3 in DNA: TGTGCCAGCAGTACGGACAGGGGCAATCAGCCCCAGCATTTT. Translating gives CASSTDRGNQPQHF.

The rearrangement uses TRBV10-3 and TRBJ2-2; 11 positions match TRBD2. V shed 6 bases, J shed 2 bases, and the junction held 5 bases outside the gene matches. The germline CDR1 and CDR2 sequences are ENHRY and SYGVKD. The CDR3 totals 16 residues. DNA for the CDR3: TGTGCCATCAGCTCAGGGACTAGCGGTAACACCGGGGAGCTGTTTTTT. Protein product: CAISSGTSGNTGELFF.

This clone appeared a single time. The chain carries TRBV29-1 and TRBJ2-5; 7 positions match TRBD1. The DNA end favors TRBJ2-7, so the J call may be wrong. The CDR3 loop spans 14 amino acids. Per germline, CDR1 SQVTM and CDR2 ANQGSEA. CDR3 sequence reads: CSVQTLTGVSEQYF. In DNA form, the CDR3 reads TGCAGCGTGCAAACTCTTACAGGGGTTAGCGAGCAGTACTTC.

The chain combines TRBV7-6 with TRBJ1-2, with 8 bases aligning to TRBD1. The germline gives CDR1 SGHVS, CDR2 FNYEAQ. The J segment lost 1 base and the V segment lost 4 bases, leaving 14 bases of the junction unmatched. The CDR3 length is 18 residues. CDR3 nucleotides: TGTGCCAGCAGCTCTTTCATAATGGACAGGGTCGTTAACTATGGCTACACCTTC. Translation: CASSSFIMDRVVNYGYTF.

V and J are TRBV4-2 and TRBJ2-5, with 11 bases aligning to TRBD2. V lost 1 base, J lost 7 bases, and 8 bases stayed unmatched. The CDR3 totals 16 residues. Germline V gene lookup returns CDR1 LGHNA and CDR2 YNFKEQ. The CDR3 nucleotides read TGTGCCAGCAGCCAAGGGAGTAGCGGGGGGGCAGGGACCCAGTACTTC. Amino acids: CASSQGSSGGAGTQYF.

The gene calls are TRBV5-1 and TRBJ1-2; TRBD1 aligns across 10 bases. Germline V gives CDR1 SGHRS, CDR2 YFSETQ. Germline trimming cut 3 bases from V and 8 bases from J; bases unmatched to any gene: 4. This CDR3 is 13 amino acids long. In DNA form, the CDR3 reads TGCGCCAGCAGCTCCCGGGACAGGGGAGGCTACACCTTC. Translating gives CASSSRDRGGYTF.

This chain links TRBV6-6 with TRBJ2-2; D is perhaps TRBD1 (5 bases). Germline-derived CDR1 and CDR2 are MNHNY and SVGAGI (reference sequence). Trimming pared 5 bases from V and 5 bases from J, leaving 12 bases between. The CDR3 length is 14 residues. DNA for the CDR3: TGTGCCAGCAGTACTCCCAGGGAAACCGGGGAGCTGTTTTTT. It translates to CASSTPRETGELFF.

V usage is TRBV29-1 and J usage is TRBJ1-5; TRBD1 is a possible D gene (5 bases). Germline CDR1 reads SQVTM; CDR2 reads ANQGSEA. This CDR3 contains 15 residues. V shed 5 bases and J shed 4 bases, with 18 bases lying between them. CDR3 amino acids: CSVQLGQGFNQPQHF. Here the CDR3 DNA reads TGCAGCGTTCAGTTAGGCCAGGGCTTTAATCAGCCCCAGCATTTT. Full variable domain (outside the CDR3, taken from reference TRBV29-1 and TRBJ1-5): SAVISQKPSRDICQRGTSLTIQCQVDSQVTMMFWYRQQPGQSLTLIATANQGSEATYESGFVIDKFPISRPNLTFSTLTVSNMSPEDSSIYLCSVQLGQGFNQPQHFGDGTRLSIL.

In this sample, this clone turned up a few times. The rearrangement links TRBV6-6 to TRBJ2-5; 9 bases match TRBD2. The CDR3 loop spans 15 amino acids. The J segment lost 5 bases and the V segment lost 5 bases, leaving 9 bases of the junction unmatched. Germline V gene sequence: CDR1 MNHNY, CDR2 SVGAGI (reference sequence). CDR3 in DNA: TGTGCCAGCAGTCCCCTGGCGGGGGGGTTGGAGACCCAGTACTTC. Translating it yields CASSPLAGGLETQYF.

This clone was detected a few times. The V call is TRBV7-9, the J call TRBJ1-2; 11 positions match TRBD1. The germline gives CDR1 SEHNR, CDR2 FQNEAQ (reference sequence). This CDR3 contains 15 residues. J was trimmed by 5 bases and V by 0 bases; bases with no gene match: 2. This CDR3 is CASSLAGTGGYGYTF. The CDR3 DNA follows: TGTGCCAGCAGCTTAGCCGGGACAGGGGGTTATGGCTACACCTTC.

For the CDR3, the DNA is TGCGCCAGCAGCCAAGAAGCTCGGGCAGATACGCAGTATTTT. This sequence encodes CASSQEARADTQYF. The gene calls are TRBV4-1 and TRBJ2-3, with no clear D. The CDR3 length is 14 residues. CDR1 is MGHRA, CDR2 YSYEKL, per germline. V lost 0 bases to trimming and J lost 4 bases, with 8 bases between them.